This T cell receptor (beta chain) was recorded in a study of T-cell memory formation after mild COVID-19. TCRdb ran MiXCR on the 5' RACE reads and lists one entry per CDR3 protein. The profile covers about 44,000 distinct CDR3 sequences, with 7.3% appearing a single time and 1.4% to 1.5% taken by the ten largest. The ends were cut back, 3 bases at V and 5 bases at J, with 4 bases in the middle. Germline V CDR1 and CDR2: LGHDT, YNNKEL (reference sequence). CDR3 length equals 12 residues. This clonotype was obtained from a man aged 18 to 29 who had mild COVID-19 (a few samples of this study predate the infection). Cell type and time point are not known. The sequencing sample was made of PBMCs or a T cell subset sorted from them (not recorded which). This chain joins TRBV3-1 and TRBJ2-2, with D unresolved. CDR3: CASSQFTGELFF. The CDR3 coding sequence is TGTGCCAGCAGCCAGTTTACCGGGGAGCTGTTTTTT.